This T cell receptor beta chain was observed in a study of blood T cell repertoires in COVID-19. Turning to the study itself: COVID-19 samples, acute and convalescent, were from the United States, Italy and Spain.

The V gene's germline CDR1 is MDHEN and CDR2 SYDVKM. This CDR3 contains 15 residues. V lost 4 bases to trimming and J lost 5 bases; unmatched junction nucleotides: 7. Original analysis: The assay estimated nucleated cells by amplifying reference gene primers. Clones were sequenced by immunoSEQ multiplex PCR, and TCRdb holds only the in-frame ones, with some missing. That table supplies the V and J calls and clone size; D and trimming were determined from the DNA. This table has 54,000 or so clones, roughly 91% appearing once. This receptor was taken from a man aged 45-65 years with active COVID-19. Sequencing was done on a sample of peripheral blood. V and J are TRBV28 and TRBJ2-1; 8 bases are shared with TRBD2. DNA for the CDR3: TGTGCCAGCAGTTCGAGCGGGAGCGGTAACAATGAGCAGTTCTTC. Protein: CASSSSGSGNNEQFF.